Listed below are T cell receptor beta chains from one sample, sequenced in a study of blood T cells in healthy people across ages. Via MiXCR, TCRdb re-called the 5' RACE reads, giving one row per CDR3 protein. The data hold 980,000 or so distinct CDR3 sequences, with roughly 50% observed a single time. Material for sequencing was blood. The receptors shown here come from a man under 40 in good health. Each CDR3 is given with its conserved first and last residue. D genes are given only for firm matches. Clone sizes are given selectively: once, few, many, or a class where the clone is expanded.

CDR3nt: TGTGCCAGCAGTGAAGGATCCCAAAACTATGGCTACACCTTC
CDR3aa: CASSEGSQNYGYTF
v_gene: TRBV6-1
abundance: .
d_gene: .
j_gene: TRBJ1-2

CDR3nt: TGTGCCAGCAGCTTAGGGTTCTGGCGGGGCCAAGAGACCCAGTACTTC
CDR3aa: CASSLGFWRGQETQYF
v_gene: TRBV7-2
abundance: .
d_gene: .
j_gene: TRBJ2-5

CDR3nt: TGCGCCAGCACCATTAGCGGGGGGCCACAAGAGACCCAGTACTTC
CDR3aa: CASTISGGPQETQYF
v_gene: TRBV5-1
abundance: .
d_gene: TRBD2
j_gene: TRBJ2-5

CDR3nt: TGTGCCATCAGTGATGGCAGCTTAAGCACAGATACGCAGTATTTT
CDR3aa: CAISDGSLSTDTQYF
v_gene: TRBV10-3
abundance: .
d_gene: .
j_gene: TRBJ2-3

CDR3nt: TGTGCCAGCAGTTACGATTCACCGTACCAAGAGACCCAGTACTTC
CDR3aa: CASSYDSPYQETQYF
v_gene: TRBV6-5
abundance: .
d_gene: .
j_gene: TRBJ2-5

CDR3nt: TGCAGTGCTGGACAGGGGGACTTAAACTATGGCTACACCTTC
CDR3aa: CSAGQGDLNYGYTF
v_gene: TRBV20-1
abundance: .
d_gene: TRBD1
j_gene: TRBJ1-2

CDR3nt: TGTGCCAGCTCCGCGGTAGGACAGTACACAGATACGCAGTATTTT
CDR3aa: CASSAVGQYTDTQYF
v_gene: TRBV28
abundance: .
d_gene: .
j_gene: TRBJ2-3

CDR3nt: TGTGCCAGCACAGGGGACAACACAGATACGCAGTATTTT
CDR3aa: CASTGDNTDTQYF
v_gene: TRBV27
abundance: few
d_gene: .
j_gene: TRBJ2-3

CDR3nt: TGTGCCAGCTCCCCGGGGACGCTTGAGCAGTACTTC
CDR3aa: CASSPGTLEQYF
v_gene: TRBV6-5
abundance: .
d_gene: .
j_gene: TRBJ2-5

CDR3nt: TGTGCCATCCAGGCCTTTCCGGGGACAAACTACGAGCAGTACTTC
CDR3aa: CAIQAFPGTNYEQYF
v_gene: TRBV28
abundance: .
d_gene: .
j_gene: TRBJ2-7

CDR3nt: TGTGCCAGCAGCCCGAGTCCATCTTCAGGGGAGACCCGGTACTTC
CDR3aa: CASSPSPSSGETRYF
v_gene: TRBV7-9
abundance: .
d_gene: .
j_gene: TRBJ2-5

CDR3nt: TGCGCCAGCAGCACGACTCAGGGGGCTAATACTGAAGCTTTCTTT
CDR3aa: CASSTTQGANTEAFF
v_gene: TRBV5-1
abundance: .
d_gene: TRBD1
j_gene: TRBJ1-1

CDR3nt: TGTGCCAGCTCCCCAGTTAGCGGGGGTACGGCCAAAAACATTCAGTACTTC
CDR3aa: CASSPVSGGTAKNIQYF
v_gene: TRBV6-2/TRBV6-3
abundance: .
d_gene: TRBD2
j_gene: TRBJ2-4

CDR3nt: TGCGCCAGCAGCGCCGGGACAGCTAGCAATCAGCCCCAGCATTTT
CDR3aa: CASSAGTASNQPQHF
v_gene: TRBV5-1
abundance: .
d_gene: TRBD1
j_gene: TRBJ1-5

CDR3nt: TGTGCCAGCAGCCAAGTCCCCGGGACAGACTCCTACGAGCAGTACTTC
CDR3aa: CASSQVPGTDSYEQYF
v_gene: TRBV4-2
abundance: few
d_gene: TRBD1
j_gene: TRBJ2-7

CDR3nt: TGTGCCAGCAGTCGGGGGCTCACCGGGGAGCTGTTTTTT
CDR3aa: CASSRGLTGELFF
v_gene: TRBV27
abundance: few
d_gene: .
j_gene: TRBJ2-2

CDR3nt: TGTGCCAGCACGACTAGCGGGTTCTACAATGAGCAGTTCTTC
CDR3aa: CASTTSGFYNEQFF
v_gene: TRBV2
abundance: .
d_gene: TRBD2
j_gene: TRBJ2-1

CDR3nt: TGTGCCAGCAGCTTAATAAGCGGTTTGGCTTTCTTT
CDR3aa: CASSLISGLAFF
v_gene: TRBV7-9
abundance: .
d_gene: .
j_gene: TRBJ1-1

CDR3nt: TGTGCCAGCGAGGCCCTGATGGGCCTGGGGGCTGAAGCTTTCTTT
CDR3aa: CASEALMGLGAEAFF
v_gene: TRBV2
abundance: few
d_gene: .
j_gene: TRBJ1-1

CDR3nt: TGTGCCAGCAGACGGCCCAGGACAGGTTCCTACGAGCAGTACTTC
CDR3aa: CASRRPRTGSYEQYF
v_gene: TRBV11-2
abundance: many
d_gene: TRBD1
j_gene: TRBJ2-7

CDR3nt: TGTGCCGGCAGTTTACTAGCGGGGGCTCGGTACGAGCAGTACTTC
CDR3aa: CAGSLLAGARYEQYF
v_gene: TRBV27
abundance: .
d_gene: TRBD2
j_gene: TRBJ2-7

CDR3nt: TGTGCCAGCACCTATTACGGGAACTATGGCTACACCTTC
CDR3aa: CASTYYGNYGYTF
v_gene: TRBV7-2
abundance: few
d_gene: .
j_gene: TRBJ1-2

CDR3nt: TGTGCCAGCCATGAGCTCCCCAGGGGCTTTTATAATTCACCCCTCCACTTT
CDR3aa: CASHELPRGFYNSPLHF
v_gene: TRBV2
abundance: .
d_gene: .
j_gene: TRBJ1-6